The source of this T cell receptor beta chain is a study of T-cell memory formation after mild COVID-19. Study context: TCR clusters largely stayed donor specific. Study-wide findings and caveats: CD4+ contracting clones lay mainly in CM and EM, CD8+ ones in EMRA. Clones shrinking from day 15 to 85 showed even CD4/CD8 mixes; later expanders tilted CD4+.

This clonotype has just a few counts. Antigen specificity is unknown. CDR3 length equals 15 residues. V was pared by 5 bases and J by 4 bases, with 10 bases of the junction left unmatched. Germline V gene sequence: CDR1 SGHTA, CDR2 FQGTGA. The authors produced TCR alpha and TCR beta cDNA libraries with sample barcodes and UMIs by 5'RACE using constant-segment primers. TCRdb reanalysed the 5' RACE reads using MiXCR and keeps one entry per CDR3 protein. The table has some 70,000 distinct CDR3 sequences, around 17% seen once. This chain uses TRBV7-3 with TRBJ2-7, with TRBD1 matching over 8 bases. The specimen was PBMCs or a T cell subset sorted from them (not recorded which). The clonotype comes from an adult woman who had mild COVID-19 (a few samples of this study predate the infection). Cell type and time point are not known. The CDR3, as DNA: TGTGCCAGCAGCCCTAACAGGGGGTACCCTTACGAGCAGTACTTC. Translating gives CASSPNRGYPYEQYF.